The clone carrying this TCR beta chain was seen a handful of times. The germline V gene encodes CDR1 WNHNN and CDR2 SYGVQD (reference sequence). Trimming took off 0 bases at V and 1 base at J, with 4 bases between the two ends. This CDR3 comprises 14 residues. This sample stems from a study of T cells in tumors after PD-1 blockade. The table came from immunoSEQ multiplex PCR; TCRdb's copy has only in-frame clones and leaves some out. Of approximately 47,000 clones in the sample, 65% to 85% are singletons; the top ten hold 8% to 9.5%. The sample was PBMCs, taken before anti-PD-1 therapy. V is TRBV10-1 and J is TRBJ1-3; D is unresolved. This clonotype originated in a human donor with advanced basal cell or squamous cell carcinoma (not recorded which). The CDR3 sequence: CASSESGSGNTIYF. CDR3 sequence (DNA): TGCGCCAGCAGTGAGTCGGGGTCTGGAAACACCATATATTTT.